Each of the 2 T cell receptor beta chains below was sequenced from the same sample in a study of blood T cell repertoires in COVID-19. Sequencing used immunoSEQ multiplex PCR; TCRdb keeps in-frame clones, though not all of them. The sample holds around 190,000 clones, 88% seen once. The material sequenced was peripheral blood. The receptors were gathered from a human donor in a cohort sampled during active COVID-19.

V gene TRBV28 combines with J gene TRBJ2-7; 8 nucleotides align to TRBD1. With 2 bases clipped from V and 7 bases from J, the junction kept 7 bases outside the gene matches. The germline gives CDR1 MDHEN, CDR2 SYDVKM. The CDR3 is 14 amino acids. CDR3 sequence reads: CASSLPQGAREQYF. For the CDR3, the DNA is TGTGCCAGCAGTTTACCTCAGGGGGCGAGGGAGCAGTACTTC.

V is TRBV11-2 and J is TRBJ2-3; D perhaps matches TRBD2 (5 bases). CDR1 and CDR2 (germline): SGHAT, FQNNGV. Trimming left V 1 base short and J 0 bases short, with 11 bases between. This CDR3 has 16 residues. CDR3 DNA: TGTGCCAGCAGCTTAGGTCCGGGATCGAGCACAGATACGCAGTATTTT. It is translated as CASSLGPGSSTDTQYF.